The present TCR beta chain was sequenced within a study of tumor and adjacent non-tumor tissue in lung cancer. RNA was extracted from bulk tissue without any cell sorting. This clonotype was counted ten times or more. TCRbeta libraries were built with three rounds of nested PCR, modified from ARM-PCR. TCRdb fed the multiplex PCR reads into MiXCR, producing one record per CDR3 protein. The table includes around 210,000 distinct CDR3 sequences, 71% detected once. The CDR3 loop spans 13 amino acids. V shed 5 bases, J shed 5 bases, and the junction held 6 bases outside the gene matches. Germline CDR1 reads DFQATT; CDR2 reads SNEGSKA (reference sequence).

J is TRBJ1-1 and V is TRBV20-1; 9 bases are shared with TRBD1. The TCR was taken from a man aged 60-69 years with non-small cell lung cancer. The sequenced sample consisted of lung tumor tissue. The CDR3 sequence is CSAARQGGTEAFF. The CDR3 nucleotides read TGCAGTGCTGCTCGACAGGGGGGGACTGAAGCTTTCTTT.